This T cell receptor beta chain stems from a study of blood T cells in healthy people across ages. Overall study results and limits: As naive T cell percentage varied, TCR beta diversity correlated strongly with it.

For this clonotype: Its antigen is not identified.

Primers used in a second PCR of roughly 6 to 11 cycles were a sample-barcoded 5' primer and a J-beta primer mix. TCRdb re-derived calls from the 5' RACE reads in MiXCR, one entry per CDR3 protein. The sample includes 750,000 to 950,000 distinct CDR3 sequences, roughly 50% of them seen just once. The clonotype originates from a man older than 75 in good health. The specimen sequenced was blood.

CDR3 bases: TGTGCCAGCAGGGGAACGGGACAGATTGAAGCTTTCTTT. Protein: CASRGTGQIEAFF. This sequence joins TRBV6-1 and TRBJ1-1; 7 bases are shared with TRBD1. V was clipped by 6 bases and J by 7 bases; unmatched bases: 8. CDR3 length: 13 amino acids. Per germline, CDR1 MNHNS and CDR2 SASEGT.